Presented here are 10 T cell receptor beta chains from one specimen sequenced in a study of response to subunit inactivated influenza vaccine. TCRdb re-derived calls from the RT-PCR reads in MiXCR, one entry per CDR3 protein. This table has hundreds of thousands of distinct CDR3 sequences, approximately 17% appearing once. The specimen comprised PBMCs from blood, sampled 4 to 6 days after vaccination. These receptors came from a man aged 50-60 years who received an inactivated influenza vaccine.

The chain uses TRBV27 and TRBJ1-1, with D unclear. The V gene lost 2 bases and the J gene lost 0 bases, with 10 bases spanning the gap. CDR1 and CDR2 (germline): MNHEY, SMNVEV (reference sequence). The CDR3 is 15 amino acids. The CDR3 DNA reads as TGTGCCAGCAGTTTAATTCCGGAATTGAACACTGAAGCTTTCTTT. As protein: CASSLIPELNTEAFF.

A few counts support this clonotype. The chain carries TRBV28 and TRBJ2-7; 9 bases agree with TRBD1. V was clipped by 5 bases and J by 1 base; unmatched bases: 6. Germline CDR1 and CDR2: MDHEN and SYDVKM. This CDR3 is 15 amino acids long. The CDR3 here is CASSTGGIRSYEQYF. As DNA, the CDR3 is TGTGCCAGCAGTACAGGGGGCATAAGATCCTACGAGCAGTACTTC. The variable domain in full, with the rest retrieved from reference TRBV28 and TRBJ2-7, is DVKVTQSSRYLVKRTGEKVFLECVQDMDHENMFWYRQDPGLGLRLIYFSYDVKMKEKGDIPEGYSVSREKKERFSLILESASTNQTSMYLCASSTGGIRSYEQYFGPGTRLTVT.

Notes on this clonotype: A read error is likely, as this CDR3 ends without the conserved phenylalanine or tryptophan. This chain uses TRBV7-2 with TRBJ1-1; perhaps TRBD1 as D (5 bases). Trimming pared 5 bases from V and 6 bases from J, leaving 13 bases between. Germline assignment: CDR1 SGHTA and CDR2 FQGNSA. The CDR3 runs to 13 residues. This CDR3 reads CASSALGQAEAFS. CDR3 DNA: TGTGCCAGCAGCGCACTGGGGCAGGCTGAAGCTTTCTCT.

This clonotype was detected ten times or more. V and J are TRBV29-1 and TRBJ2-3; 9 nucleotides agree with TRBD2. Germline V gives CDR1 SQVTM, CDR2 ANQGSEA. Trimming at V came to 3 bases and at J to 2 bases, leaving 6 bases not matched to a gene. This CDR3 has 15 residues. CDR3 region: CSVDSSGRYTDTQYF. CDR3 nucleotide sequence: TGCAGCGTTGACAGTAGCGGGAGATACACAGATACGCAGTATTTT.

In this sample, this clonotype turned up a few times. Here the CDR3 reads CASSKGPGPKKHEQFF. The CDR3 nucleotides read TGTGCCAGCAGCAAAGGGCCAGGCCCCAAAAAACATGAGCAGTTCTTC. The rearrangement uses TRBV21-1 and TRBJ2-1; the table's D call, TRBD1, was not checked against the DNA. TRBV21-1 is a known pseudogene. This CDR3 region has 16 residues.

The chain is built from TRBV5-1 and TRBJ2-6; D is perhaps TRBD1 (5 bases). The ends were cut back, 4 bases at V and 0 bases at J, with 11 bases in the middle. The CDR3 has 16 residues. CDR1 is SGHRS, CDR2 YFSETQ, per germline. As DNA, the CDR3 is TGCGCCAGCAGCCTTTTACAGGACTCTGGGGCCAACGTCCTGACTTTC. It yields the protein CASSLLQDSGANVLTF.

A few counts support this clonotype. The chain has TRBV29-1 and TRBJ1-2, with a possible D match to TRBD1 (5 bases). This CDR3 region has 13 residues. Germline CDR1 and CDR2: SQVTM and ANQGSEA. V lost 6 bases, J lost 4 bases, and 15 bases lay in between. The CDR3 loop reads CSVEEGPRYGYTF. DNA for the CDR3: TGCAGCGTCGAGGAGGGACCTCGCTATGGCTACACCTTC.

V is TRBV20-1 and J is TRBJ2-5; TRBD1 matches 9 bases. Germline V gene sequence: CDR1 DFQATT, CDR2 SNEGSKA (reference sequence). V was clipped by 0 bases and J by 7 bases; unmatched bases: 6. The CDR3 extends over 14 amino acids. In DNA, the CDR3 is TGCAGTGCTAGAGATACGGGACAGGGCGGGACCCAGTACTTC. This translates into CSARDTGQGGTQYF.

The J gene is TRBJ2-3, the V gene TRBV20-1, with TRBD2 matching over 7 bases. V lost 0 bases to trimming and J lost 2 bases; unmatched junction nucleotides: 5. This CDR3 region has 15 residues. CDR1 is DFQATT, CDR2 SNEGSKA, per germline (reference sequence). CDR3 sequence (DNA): TGCAGTGCTAGAGATTCAGCGGGGAACACAGATACGCAGTATTTT. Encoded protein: CSARDSAGNTDTQYF.

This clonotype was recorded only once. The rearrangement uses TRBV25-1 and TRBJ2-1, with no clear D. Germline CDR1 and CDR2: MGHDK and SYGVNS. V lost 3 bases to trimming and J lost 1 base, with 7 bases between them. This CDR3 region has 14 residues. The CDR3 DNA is TGTGCCAGCAGTGATAAGGGATCCTACAATGAGCAGTTCTTC. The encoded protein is CASSDKGSYNEQFF.